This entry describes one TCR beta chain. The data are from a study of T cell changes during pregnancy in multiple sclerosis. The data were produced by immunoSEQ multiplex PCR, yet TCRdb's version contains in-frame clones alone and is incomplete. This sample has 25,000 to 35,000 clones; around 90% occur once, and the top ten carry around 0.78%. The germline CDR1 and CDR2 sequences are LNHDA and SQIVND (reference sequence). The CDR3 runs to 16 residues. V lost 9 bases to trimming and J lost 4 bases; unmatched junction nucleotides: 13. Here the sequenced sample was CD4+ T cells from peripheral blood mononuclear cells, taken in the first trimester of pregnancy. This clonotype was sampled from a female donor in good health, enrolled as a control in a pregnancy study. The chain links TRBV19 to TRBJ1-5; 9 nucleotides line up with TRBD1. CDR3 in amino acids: CASAMAQGQGNQPQHF. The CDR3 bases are TGTGCCAGCGCCATGGCTCAAGGACAGGGGAATCAGCCCCAGCATTTT.